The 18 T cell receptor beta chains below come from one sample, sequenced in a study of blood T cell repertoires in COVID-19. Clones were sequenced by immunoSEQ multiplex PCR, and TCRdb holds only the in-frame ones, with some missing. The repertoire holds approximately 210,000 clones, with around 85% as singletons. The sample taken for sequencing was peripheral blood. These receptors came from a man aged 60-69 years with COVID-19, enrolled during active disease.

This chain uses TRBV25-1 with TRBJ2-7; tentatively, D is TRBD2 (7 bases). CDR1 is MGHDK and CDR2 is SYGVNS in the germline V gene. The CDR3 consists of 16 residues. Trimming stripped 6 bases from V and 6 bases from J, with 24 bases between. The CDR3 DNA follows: TGTGCCAGCAGGTGGATAGGGGGGGGCGACCGTGGCGAGCAGTACTTC. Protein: CASRWIGGGDRGEQYF.

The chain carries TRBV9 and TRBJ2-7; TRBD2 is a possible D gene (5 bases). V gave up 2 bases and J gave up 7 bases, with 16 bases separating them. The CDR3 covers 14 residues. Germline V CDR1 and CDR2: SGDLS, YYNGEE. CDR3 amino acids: CASSVAPEVGEQYF. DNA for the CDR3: TGTGCCAGCAGCGTCGCCCCGGAGGTGGGTGAGCAGTACTTC.

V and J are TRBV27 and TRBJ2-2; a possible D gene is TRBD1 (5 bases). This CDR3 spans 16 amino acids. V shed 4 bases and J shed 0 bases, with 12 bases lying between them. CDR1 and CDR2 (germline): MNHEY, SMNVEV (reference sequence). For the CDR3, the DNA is TGTGCCAGCAGTTCCCGGACACCTCCGAACACCGGGGAGCTGTTTTTT. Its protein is CASSSRTPPNTGELFF.

The DNA of the CDR3 is TGTGCCAGCAGTTTAAGGACGGGAGTCCGGAACACTGAAGCTTTCTTT. Its protein is CASSLRTGVRNTEAFF. The chain links TRBV27 to TRBJ1-1, with D unresolved. The CDR3 consists of 16 residues. Deletions cut 2 bases from V and 1 base from J, with 14 bases between. CDR1 is MNHEY, CDR2 SMNVEV, per germline (reference sequence).

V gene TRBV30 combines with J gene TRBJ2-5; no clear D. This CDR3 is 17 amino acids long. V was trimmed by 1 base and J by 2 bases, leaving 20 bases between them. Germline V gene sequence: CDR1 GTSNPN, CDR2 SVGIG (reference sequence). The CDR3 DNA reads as TGTGCCTGGAGTGACCCAACGCGAAAGTCGACTCAAGAGACCCAGTACTTC. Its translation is CAWSDPTRKSTQETQYF.

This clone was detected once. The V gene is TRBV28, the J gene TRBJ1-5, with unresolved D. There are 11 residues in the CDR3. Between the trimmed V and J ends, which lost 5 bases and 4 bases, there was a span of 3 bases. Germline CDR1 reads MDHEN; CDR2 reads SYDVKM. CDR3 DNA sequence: TGTGCCAGCAGTCCAAATCAGCCCCAGCATTTT. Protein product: CASSPNQPQHF. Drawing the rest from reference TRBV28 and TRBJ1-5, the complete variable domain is DVKVTQSSRYLVKRTGEKVFLECVQDMDHENMFWYRQDPGLGLRLIYFSYDVKMKEKGDIPEGYSVSREKKERFSLILESASTNQTSMYLCASSPNQPQHFGDGTRLSIL.

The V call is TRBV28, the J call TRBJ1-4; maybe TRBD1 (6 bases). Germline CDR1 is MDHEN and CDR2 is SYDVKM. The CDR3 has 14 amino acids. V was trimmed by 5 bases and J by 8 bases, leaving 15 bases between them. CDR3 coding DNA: TGTGCCAGCAGTCTGGGACACCTGGGAGAAAAACTGTTTTTT. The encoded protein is CASSLGHLGEKLFF. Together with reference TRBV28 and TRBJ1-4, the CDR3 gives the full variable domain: DVKVTQSSRYLVKRTGEKVFLECVQDMDHENMFWYRQDPGLGLRLIYFSYDVKMKEKGDIPEGYSVSREKKERFSLILESASTNQTSMYLCASSLGHLGEKLFFGSGTQLSVL.

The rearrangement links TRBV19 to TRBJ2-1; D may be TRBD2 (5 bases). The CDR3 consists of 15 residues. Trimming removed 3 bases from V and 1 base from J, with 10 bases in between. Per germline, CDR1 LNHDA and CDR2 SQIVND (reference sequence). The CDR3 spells CASSIEGRSYNEQFF. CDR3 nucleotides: TGTGCCAGTAGTATTGAGGGTCGGTCCTACAATGAGCAGTTCTTC.

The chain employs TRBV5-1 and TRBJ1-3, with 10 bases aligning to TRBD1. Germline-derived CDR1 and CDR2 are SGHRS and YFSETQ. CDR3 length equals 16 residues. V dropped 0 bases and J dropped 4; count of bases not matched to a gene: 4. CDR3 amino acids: CASSLAGQGGGNTIYF. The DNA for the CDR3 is TGCGCCAGCAGCTTGGCCGGACAGGGGGGCGGAAACACCATATATTTT.

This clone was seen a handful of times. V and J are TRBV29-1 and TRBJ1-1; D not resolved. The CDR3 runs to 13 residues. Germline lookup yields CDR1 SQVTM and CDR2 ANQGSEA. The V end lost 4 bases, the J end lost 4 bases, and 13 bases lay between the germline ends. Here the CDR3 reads CSVAGLRGTEAFF. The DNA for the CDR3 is TGCAGCGTTGCGGGCCTACGGGGCACTGAAGCTTTCTTT.

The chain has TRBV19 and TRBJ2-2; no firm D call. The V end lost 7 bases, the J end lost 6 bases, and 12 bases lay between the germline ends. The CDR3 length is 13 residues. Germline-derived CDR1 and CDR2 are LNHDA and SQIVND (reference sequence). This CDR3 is CASKPSPPGELFF. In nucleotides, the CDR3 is TGTGCCAGTAAGCCTAGTCCCCCCGGGGAGCTGTTTTTT.

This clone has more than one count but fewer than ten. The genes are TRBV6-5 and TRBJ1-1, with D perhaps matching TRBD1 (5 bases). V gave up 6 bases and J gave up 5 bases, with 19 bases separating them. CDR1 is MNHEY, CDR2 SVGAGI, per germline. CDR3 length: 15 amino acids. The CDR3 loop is CASRGSGVQRTEAFF. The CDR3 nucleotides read TGTGCCAGCAGAGGATCGGGGGTTCAGAGGACTGAAGCTTTCTTT.

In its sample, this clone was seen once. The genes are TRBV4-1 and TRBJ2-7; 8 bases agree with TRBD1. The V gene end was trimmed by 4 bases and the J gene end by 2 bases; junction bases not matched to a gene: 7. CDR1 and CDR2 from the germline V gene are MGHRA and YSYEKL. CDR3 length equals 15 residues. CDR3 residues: CASSPGQGPTYEQYF. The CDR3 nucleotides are TGCGCCAGCAGCCCTGGACAGGGACCCACCTACGAGCAGTACTTC.

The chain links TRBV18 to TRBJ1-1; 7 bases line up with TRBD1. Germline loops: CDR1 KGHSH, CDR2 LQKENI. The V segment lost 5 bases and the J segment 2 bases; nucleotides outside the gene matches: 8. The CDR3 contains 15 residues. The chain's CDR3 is CASSYRDSSNTEAFF. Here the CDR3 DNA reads TGTGCCAGCTCATACCGGGACAGTTCCAACACTGAAGCTTTCTTT.

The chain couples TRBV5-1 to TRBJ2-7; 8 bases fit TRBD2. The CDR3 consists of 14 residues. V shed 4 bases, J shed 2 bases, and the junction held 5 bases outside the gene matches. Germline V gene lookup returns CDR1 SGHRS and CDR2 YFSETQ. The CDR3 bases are TGCGCCAGCAGCCCGGGGGGGGGCACCTACGAGCAGTACTTC. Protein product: CASSPGGGTYEQYF. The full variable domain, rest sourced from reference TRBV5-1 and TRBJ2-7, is KAGVTQTPRYLIKTRGQQVTLSCSPISGHRSVSWYQQTPGQGLQFLFEYFSETQRNKGNFPGRFSGRQFSNSRSEMNVSTLELGDSALYLCASSPGGGTYEQYFGPGTRLTVT.

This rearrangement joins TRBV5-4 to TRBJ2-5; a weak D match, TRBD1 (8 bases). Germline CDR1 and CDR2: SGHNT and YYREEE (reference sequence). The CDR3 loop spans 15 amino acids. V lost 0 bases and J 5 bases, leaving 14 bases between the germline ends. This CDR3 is CASSLVHRGGETQYF. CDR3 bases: TGTGCCAGCAGCTTGGTCCACAGGGGGGGCGAGACCCAGTACTTC.

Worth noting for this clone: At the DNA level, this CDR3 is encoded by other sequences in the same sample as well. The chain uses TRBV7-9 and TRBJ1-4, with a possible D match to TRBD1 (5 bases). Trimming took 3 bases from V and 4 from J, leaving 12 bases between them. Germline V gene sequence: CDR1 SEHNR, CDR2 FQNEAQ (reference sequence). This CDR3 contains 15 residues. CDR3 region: CASSFPTGLNEKLFF. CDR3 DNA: TGTGCCAGCAGCTTTCCAACAGGCCTTAATGAAAAACTGTTTTTT. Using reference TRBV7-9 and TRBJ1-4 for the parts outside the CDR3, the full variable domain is DTGVSQNPRHKITKRGQNVTFRCDPISEHNRLYWYRQTLGQGPEFLTYFQNEAQLEKSRLLSDRFSAERPKGSFSTLEIQRTEQGDSAMYLCASSFPTGLNEKLFFGSGTQLSVL.

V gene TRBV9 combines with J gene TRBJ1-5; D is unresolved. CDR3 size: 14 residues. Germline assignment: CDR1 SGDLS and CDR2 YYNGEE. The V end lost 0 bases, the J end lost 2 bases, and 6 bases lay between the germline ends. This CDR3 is CASSVGSGNQPQHF. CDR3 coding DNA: TGTGCCAGCAGCGTAGGGTCGGGCAATCAGCCCCAGCATTTT.